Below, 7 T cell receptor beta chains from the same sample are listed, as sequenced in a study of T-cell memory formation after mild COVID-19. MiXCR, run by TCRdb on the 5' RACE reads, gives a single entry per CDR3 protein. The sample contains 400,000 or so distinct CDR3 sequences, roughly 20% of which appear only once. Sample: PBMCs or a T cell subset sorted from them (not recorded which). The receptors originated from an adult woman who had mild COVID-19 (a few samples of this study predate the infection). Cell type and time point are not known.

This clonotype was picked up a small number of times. CDR3 residues: CASSQAPQWEQYF. The CDR3 DNA reads as TGCGCCAGCAGCCAAGCTCCCCAGTGGGAGCAGTACTTC. This chain joins TRBV4-1 and TRBJ2-7; D not certain. The CDR3 extends over 13 amino acids. Germline lookup yields CDR1 MGHRA and CDR2 YSYEKL. Trimming cost V 1 base and J 7 bases, with 11 bases left between them.

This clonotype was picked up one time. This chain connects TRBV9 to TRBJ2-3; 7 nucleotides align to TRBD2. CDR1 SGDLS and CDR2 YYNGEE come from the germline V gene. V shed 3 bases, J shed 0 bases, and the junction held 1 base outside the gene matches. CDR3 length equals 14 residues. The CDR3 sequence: CASSAAGSTDTQYF. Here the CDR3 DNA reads TGTGCCAGCAGCGCAGCGGGGAGCACAGATACGCAGTATTTT. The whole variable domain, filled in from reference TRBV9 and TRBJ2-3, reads DSGVTQTPKHLITATGQRVTLRCSPRSGDLSVYWYQQSLDQGLQFLIQYYNGEERAKGNILERFSAQQFPDLHSELNLSSLELGDSALYFCASSAAGSTDTQYFGPGTRLTVL.

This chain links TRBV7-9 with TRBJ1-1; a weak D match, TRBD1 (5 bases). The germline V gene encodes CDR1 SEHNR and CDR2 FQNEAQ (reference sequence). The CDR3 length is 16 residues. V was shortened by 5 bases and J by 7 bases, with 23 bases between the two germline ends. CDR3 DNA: TGTGCCAGCAGCCCTCAACCAACAGGCGTTCGGGGTGAAGCTTTCTTT. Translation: CASSPQPTGVRGEAFF.

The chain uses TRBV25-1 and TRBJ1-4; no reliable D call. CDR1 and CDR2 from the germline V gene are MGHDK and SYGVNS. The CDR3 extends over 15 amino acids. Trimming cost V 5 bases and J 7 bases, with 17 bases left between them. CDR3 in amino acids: CASSRTVDVVEKLFF. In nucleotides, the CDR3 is TGTGCCAGCAGTAGGACCGTAGACGTGGTTGAAAAACTGTTTTTT. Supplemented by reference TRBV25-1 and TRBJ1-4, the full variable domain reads EADIYQTPRYLVIGTGKKITLECSQTMGHDKMYWYQQDPGMELHLIHYSYGVNSTEKGDLSSESTVSRIRTEHFPLTLESARPSHTSQYLCASSRTVDVVEKLFFGSGTQLSVL.

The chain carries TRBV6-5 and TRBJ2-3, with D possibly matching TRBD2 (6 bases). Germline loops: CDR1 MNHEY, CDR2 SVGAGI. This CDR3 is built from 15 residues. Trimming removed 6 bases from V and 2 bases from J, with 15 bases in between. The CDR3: CASSPKRVLTDTQYF. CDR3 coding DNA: TGTGCCAGCAGCCCCAAGCGGGTCCTCACAGATACGCAGTATTTT.

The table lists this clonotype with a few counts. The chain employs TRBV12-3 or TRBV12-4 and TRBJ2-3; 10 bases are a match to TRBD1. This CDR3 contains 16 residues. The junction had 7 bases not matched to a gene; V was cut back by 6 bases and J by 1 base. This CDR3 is CASSRTGTGGTDTQYF. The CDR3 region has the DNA TGTGCCAGCAGCCGTACCGGGACAGGGGGCACAGATACGCAGTATTTT.

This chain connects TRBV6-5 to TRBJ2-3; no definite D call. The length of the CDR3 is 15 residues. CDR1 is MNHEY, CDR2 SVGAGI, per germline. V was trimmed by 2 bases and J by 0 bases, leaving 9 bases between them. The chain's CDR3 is CASSYSHSSTDTQYF. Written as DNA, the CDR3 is TGTGCCAGCAGTTACAGCCACTCTAGCACAGATACGCAGTATTTT.